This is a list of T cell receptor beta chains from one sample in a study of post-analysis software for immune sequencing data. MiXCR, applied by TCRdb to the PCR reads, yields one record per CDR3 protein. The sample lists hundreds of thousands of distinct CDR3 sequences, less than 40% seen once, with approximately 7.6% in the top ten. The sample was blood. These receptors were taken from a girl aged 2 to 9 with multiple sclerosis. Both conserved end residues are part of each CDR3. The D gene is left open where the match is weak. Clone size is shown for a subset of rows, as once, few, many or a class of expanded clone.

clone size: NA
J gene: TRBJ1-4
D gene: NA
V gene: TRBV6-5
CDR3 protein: CASSYDREKLFF
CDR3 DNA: TGTGCCAGCAGTTACGACAGAGAAAAACTGTTTTTT

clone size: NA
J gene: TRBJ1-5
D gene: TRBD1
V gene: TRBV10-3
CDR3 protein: CASSLTWDRADQPQHF
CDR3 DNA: TGTGCCTCGTCCTTAACCTGGGACAGGGCCGATCAGCCCCAGCATTTT

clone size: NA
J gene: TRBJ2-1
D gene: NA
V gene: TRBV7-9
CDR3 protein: CASSRGYEQFF
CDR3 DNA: TGTGCCAGCAGCCGGGGGTATGAGCAGTTCTTC

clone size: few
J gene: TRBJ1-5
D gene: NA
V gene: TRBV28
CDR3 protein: CASSRDRNQPQHF
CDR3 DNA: TGTGCCAGCAGCAGGGATCGTAATCAGCCCCAGCATTTT

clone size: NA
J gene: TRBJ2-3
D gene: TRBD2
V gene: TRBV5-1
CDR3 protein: CASRGLAGAPTDTQYF
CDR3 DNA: TGCGCCAGCAGGGGACTAGCGGGGGCCCCCACAGATACGCAGTATTTT

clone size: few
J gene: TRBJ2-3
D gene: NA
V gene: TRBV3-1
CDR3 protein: CASSQVTGVSDTQYF
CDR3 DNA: TGTGCCAGCAGCCAAGTGACGGGGGTCTCAGATACGCAGTATTTT

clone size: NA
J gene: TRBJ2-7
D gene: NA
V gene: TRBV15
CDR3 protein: CATSRPADIYNEQYF
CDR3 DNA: TGTGCCACCAGCAGACCAGCGGACATCTACAATGAGCAGTACTTC

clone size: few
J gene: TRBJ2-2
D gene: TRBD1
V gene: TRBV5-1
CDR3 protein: CASSHGTDLRGELFF
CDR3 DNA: TGCGCCAGCAGCCATGGGACAGACCTACGAGGGGAGCTGTTTTTT

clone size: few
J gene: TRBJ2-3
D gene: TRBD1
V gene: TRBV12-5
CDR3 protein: CASGLGTASTDTQYF
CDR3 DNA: TGTGCTAGTGGCCTAGGGACAGCTAGCACAGATACGCAGTATTTT

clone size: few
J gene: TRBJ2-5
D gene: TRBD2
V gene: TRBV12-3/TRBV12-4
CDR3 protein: CASTAGLAGQETQYF
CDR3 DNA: TGTGCCAGCACCGCCGGACTAGCGGGGCAAGAGACCCAGTACTTC

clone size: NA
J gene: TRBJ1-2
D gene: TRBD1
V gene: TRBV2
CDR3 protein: CASEGRGDYGYTF
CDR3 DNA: TGTGCCAGCGAGGGCAGGGGGGACTATGGCTACACCTTC

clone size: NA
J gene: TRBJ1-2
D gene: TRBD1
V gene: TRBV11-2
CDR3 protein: CASSRAGGGYGYTF
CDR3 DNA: TGTGCCAGCAGCAGGGCAGGGGGCGGCTATGGCTACACCTTC

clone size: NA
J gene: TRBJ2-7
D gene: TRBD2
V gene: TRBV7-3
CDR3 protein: CASSLKAGAWEQYF
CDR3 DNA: TGTGCCAGCAGCTTAAAGGCGGGAGCGTGGGAGCAGTACTTC

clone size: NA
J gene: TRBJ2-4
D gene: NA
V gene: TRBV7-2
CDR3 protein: CASSFLSQRQLAKNIQYF
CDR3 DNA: TGTGCCAGCAGCTTTCTCTCACAGCGCCAACTAGCCAAAAACATTCAGTACTTC

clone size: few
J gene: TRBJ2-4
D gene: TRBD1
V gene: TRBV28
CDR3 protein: CASQGVRLAKNIQYF
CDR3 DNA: TGTGCCAGCCAGGGGGTGCGATTAGCCAAAAACATTCAGTACTTC

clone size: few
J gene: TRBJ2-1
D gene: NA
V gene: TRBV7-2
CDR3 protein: CASSVRGWAGQLYNEQFF
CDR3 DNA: TGTGCCAGCAGCGTTAGGGGGTGGGCGGGCCAACTCTACAATGAGCAGTTCTTC

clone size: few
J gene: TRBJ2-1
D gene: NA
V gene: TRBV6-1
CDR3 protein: CASRPGTLFGVYNEQFF
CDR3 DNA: TGTGCCAGCAGGCCCGGGACTCTCTTTGGAGTCTACAATGAGCAGTTCTTC

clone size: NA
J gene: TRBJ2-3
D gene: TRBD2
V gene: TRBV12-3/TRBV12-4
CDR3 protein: CASSFVAGGESTDTQYF
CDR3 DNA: TGTGCCAGCAGTTTTGTAGCGGGAGGGGAGAGCACAGATACGCAGTATTTT

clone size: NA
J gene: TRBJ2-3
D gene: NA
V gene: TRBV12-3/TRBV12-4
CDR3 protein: CASSLGPSQDTQYF
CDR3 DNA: TGTGCCAGCAGTTTAGGACCGAGTCAAGATACGCAGTATTTT

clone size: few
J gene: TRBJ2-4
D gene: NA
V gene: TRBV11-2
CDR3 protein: CASSSDIKNIQYF
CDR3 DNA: TGTGCCAGCAGCTCCGACATCAAAAACATTCAGTACTTC

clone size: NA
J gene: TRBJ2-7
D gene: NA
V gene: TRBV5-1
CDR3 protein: CASSSPGEWEQYF
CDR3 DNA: TGCGCCAGCAGCTCCCCGGGGGAGTGGGAGCAGTACTTC

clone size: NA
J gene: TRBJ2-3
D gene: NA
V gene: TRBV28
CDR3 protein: CASSSTGTTHIDTQYF
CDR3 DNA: TGTGCCAGCAGTTCCACCGGGACAACCCACATAGATACGCAGTATTTT

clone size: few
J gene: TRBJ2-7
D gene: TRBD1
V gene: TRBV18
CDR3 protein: CASSGRQGGYEQYF
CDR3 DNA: TGTGCCAGCTCAGGAAGACAGGGTGGATACGAGCAGTACTTC

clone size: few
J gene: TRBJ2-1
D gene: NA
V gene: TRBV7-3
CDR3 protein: CASSLGDGGNNEQFF
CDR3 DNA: TGTGCCAGCAGTCTAGGGGATGGCGGGAACAATGAGCAGTTCTTC

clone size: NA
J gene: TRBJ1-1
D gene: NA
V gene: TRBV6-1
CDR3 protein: CASSETLTGSNTEAFF
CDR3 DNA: TGTGCCAGCAGTGAAACCCTAACAGGGAGTAACACTGAAGCTTTCTTT

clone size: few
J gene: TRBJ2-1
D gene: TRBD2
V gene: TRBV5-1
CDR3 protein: CASTQMVSGGANEQFF
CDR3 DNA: TGCGCCAGCACCCAGATGGTTAGCGGGGGGGCTAATGAGCAGTTCTTC

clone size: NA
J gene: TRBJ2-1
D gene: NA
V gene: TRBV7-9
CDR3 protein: CASSDMRWEQFF
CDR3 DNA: TGTGCCAGCAGCGATATGAGATGGGAGCAGTTCTTC

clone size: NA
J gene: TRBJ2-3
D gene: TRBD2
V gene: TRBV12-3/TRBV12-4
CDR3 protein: CASRLAGMTDTQYF
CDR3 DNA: TGTGCCAGCAGGCTAGCGGGAATGACAGATACGCAGTATTTT

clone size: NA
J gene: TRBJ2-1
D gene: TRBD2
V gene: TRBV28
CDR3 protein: CASSIYLGTSGNYNEQFF
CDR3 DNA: TGTGCCAGCAGCATCTATCTCGGGACTAGCGGGAACTACAATGAGCAGTTCTTC

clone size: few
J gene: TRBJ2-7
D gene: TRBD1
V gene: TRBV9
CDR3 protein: CASSAEGGDRGDRYF
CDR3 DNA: TGTGCCAGCAGCGCCGAGGGGGGGGACAGGGGAGACAGATACTTC

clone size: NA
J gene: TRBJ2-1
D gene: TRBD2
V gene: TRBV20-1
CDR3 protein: CSAPGTSGGASEQFF
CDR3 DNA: TGCAGTGCTCCCGGGACTAGCGGGGGGGCCTCTGAGCAGTTCTTC

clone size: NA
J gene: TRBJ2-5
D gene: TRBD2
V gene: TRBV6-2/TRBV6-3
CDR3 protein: CASSYSTSLALAETQYF
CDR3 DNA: TGTGCCAGCAGTTACTCCACCTCACTAGCGTTGGCAGAGACCCAGTACTTC

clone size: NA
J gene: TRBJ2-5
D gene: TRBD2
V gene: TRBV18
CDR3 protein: CASSPPSGRREQYF
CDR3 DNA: TGTGCCAGCTCTCCCCCTAGCGGGAGGAGAGAGCAGTACTTC

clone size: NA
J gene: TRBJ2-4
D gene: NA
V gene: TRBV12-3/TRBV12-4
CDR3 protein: CASSVMKRAPEYF
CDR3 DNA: TGTGCCAGCAGTGTAATGAAAAGGGCACCCGAGTACTTC

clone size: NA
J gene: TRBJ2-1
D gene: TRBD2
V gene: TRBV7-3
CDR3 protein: CASSSQSGSRKNEQFF
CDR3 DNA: TGTGCCAGCAGCTCCCAGAGCGGGAGTCGTAAAAATGAGCAGTTCTTC

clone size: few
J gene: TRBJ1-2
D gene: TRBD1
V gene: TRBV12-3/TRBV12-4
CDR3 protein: CASTWTGGVYGYTF
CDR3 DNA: TGTGCCAGCACATGGACAGGGGGGGTATATGGCTACACCTTC

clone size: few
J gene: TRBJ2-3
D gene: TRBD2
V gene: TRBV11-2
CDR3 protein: CASSSRAGGTDTQYF
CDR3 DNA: TGTGCCAGCAGCAGCCGAGCGGGGGGGACAGATACGCAGTATTTT

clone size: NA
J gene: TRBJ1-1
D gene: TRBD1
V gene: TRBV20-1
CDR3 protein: CSARAQDRDRAFF
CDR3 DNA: TGCAGTGCTAGAGCACAGGACAGGGATCGAGCTTTCTTT

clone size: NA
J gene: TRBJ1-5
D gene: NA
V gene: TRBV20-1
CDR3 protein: CSALSLDYSNQPQHF
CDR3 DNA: TGCAGTGCCCTCTCCCTAGATTATAGCAATCAGCCCCAGCATTTT

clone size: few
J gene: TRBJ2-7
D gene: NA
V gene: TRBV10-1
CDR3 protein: CASSRDFPYEQYF
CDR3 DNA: TGCGCCAGCAGTCGGGACTTCCCCTACGAGCAGTACTTC

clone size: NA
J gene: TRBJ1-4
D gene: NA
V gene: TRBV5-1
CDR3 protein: CASSGQTESNEKLFF
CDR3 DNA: TGCGCCAGCAGCGGCCAGACAGAATCTAATGAAAAACTGTTTTTT

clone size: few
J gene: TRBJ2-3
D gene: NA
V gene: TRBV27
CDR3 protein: CASSPLGWGTDTQYF
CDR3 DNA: TGTGCCAGCAGTCCCCTCGGATGGGGCACAGATACGCAGTATTTT

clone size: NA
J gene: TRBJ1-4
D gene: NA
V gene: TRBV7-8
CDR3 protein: CASSPRPNNEKLFF
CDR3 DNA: TGTGCCAGCAGCCCCCGACCGAATAATGAAAAACTGTTTTTT

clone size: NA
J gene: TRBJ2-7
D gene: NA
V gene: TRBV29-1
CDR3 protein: CSVLWGYEQYF
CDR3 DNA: TGCAGCGTTCTGTGGGGGTACGAGCAGTACTTC

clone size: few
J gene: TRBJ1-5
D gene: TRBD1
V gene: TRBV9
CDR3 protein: CASSRIGTDNQPQHF
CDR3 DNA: TGTGCCAGCAGCCGCATCGGGACAGATAATCAGCCCCAGCATTTT

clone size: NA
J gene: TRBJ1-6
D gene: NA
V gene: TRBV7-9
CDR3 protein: CASGLGNSPLHF
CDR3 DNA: TGTGCCAGCGGCTTAGGAAATTCACCCCTCCACTTT

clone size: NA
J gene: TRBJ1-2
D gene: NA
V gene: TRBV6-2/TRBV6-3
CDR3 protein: CASSYSIWSGYGYTF
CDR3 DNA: TGTGCCAGCAGTTACTCCATTTGGTCGGGCTATGGCTACACCTTC

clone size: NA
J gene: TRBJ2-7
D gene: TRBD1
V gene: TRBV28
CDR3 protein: CASSVTGTGSYEQYF
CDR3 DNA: TGTGCCAGCAGTGTAACCGGGACAGGCTCCTACGAGCAGTACTTC

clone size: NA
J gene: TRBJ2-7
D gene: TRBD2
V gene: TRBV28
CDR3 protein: CASSLAGRGHEQYF
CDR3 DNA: TGTGCCAGCAGCCTAGCGGGGAGAGGCCACGAGCAGTACTTC

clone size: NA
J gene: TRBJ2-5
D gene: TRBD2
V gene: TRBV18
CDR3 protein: CASSPSLAEETQYF
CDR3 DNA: TGTGCCAGCTCACCAAGCCTAGCGGAGGAGACCCAGTACTTC

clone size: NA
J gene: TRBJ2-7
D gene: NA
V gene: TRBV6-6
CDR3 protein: CASSKGVDYEQYF
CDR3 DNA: TGTGCCAGCAGTAAAGGGGTGGACTACGAGCAGTACTTC

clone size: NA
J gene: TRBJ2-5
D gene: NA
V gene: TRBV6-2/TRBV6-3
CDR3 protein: CASSYSTQGETQYF
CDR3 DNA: TGTGCCAGCAGTTACTCGACCCAGGGGGAGACCCAGTACTTC

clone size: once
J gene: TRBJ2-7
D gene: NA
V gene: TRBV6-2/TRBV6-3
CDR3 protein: CASSLRRQTYEQYF
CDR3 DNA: TGTGCCAGCAGTTTAAGACGGCAGACCTACGAGCAGTACTTC

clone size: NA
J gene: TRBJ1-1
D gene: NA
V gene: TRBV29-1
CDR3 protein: CSPHGAQNTEAFF
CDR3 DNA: TGCAGCCCCCACGGTGCTCAGAACACTGAAGCTTTCTTT